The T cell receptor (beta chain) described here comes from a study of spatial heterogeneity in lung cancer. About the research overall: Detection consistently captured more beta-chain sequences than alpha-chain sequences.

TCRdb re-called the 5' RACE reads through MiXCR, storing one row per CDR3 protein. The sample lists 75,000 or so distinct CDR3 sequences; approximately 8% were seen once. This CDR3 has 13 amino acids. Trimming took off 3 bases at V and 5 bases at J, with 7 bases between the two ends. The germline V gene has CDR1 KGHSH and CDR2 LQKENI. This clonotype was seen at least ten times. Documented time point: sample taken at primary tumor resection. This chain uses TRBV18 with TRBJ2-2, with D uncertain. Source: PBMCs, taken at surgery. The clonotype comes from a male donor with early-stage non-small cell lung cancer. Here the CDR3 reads CASSPVLTGELFF. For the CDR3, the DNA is TGTGCCAGCTCACCCGTTTTAACCGGGGAGCTGTTTTTT.